These 16 T cell receptor beta chains came from one sample sequenced in a study of cytomegalovirus exposure and HLA in healthy donors. It was with 60 Vbeta and 13 Jbeta primers that the PCR ran. Using immunoSEQ multiplex PCR, the repertoire was profiled, and TCRdb retains in-frame clones only, with some absent. Seen here are roughly 95,000 clones, less than 85% observed once, and the top ten hold around 5%. The sequenced sample consisted of PBMCs. The origin of the receptors is a man aged 25-45 years in good health and CMV-seropositive.

The CDR3 nucleotides read TGTGCCAGTAGTCCCCTGGCGGGAGGGAGAGAGACCCAGTACTTC. Translated, it gives CASSPLAGGRETQYF. The chain links TRBV19 to TRBJ2-5, with 9 positions matching TRBD2. Germline V gene sequence: CDR1 LNHDA, CDR2 SQIVND (reference sequence). The CDR3 consists of 15 residues. J was trimmed by 4 bases and V by 5 bases; bases with no gene match: 8.

This chain connects TRBV9 to TRBJ2-6, with D tentatively TRBD2 (6 bases). With 0 bases removed from V and 4 bases from J, the gap between germline ends came to 8 bases. The CDR3 extends over 15 amino acids. From germline, CDR1 is SGDLS and CDR2 YYNGEE. The chain's CDR3 is CASSVGGRGANVLTF. The CDR3 nucleotides are TGTGCCAGCAGCGTAGGAGGGAGGGGGGCCAACGTCCTGACTTTC.

The count of this clone is one. The genes are TRBV6-4 and TRBJ2-3; tentative D call: TRBD1 (6 bases). Trimming stripped 3 bases from V and 9 bases from J, with 16 bases between. This CDR3 has 14 amino acids. Germline V gene lookup returns CDR1 MRHNA and CDR2 SNTAGT. CDR3 coding DNA: TGTGCCAGCAGTGATCGGGTCGGTGGGGGCACGCAGTATTTT. Amino acid sequence: CASSDRVGGGTQYF.

The chain is built from TRBV29-1 and TRBJ2-1; 7 bases map to TRBD2. With V trimmed by 1 base and J by 8 bases, 8 bases remained unmatched. Germline V lookup: CDR1 SQVTM, CDR2 ANQGSEA. This CDR3 spans 14 amino acids. In DNA, the CDR3 is TGCAGCGTTGAAGGGGGGGGAAGGTTCGATGAGCAGTTCTTC. It specifies CSVEGGGRFDEQFF.

The chain has TRBV19 and TRBJ2-7, with TRBD2 matching 8 bases. The CDR3 has 13 amino acids. Germline CDR1 reads LNHDA; CDR2 reads SQIVND (reference sequence). V shed 5 bases, J shed 2 bases, and the junction held 2 bases outside the gene matches. In DNA form, the CDR3 reads TGTGCCAGTAGTGCGGGGGGCCCCTACGAGCAGTACTTC. Amino acid sequence: CASSAGGPYEQYF.

CDR3 residues: CASSLRDRGTGELFF. The CDR3 DNA reads TGTGCCAGCAGCTTGAGGGACAGGGGAACCGGGGAGCTGTTTTTT. This chain uses TRBV9 with TRBJ2-2; TRBD1 matches at 10 bases. After removal of 4 bases from V and 5 bases from J, the junction contained 5 bases not matched to a gene. CDR1 is SGDLS, CDR2 YYNGEE, per germline. The length of the CDR3 is 15 residues.

The chain uses TRBV6-1 and TRBJ1-2, with 7 bases aligning to TRBD1. Germline CDR1 reads MNHNS; CDR2 reads SASEGT. This CDR3 is 14 amino acids long. The V gene end was trimmed by 7 bases and the J gene end by 5 bases; junction bases not matched to a gene: 10. This CDR3 is CASNRAGTAYGYTF. In DNA form, the CDR3 reads TGTGCCAGCAATAGAGCAGGGACAGCTTATGGCTACACCTTC.

This clone showed up just a few times. The rearrangement links TRBV9 to TRBJ2-2; D not certain. With 1 base removed from V and 2 bases from J, the gap between germline ends came to 9 bases. Germline V gene sequence: CDR1 SGDLS, CDR2 YYNGEE. The CDR3 is 15 amino acids. CDR3 region: CASSVSSVNTGELFF. The CDR3 coding sequence is TGTGCCAGCAGCGTATCGTCAGTCAACACCGGGGAGCTGTTTTTT.

The rearrangement joins TRBV7-9 to TRBJ2-1, with D possibly matching TRBD2 (6 bases). The V gene lost 5 bases and the J gene lost 0 bases, with 14 bases spanning the gap. CDR3 length equals 16 residues. CDR1 and CDR2 from the germline V gene are SEHNR and FQNEAQ (reference sequence). The CDR3 sequence: CASSVWAGSSYNEQFF. CDR3 sequence (DNA): TGTGCCAGCAGCGTTTGGGCGGGAAGCTCCTACAATGAGCAGTTCTTC. The full variable domain, its missing parts supplied by reference TRBV7-9 and TRBJ2-1, is DTGVSQNPRHKITKRGQNVTFRCDPISEHNRLYWYRQTLGQGPEFLTYFQNEAQLEKSRLLSDRFSAERPKGSFSTLEIQRTEQGDSAMYLCASSVWAGSSYNEQFFGPGTRLTVL.

The CDR3 coding sequence is TGTGCCACCAGCAGAGATCGGGGACTCTCTGGAAACACCATATATTTT. Translating it yields CATSRDRGLSGNTIYF. The chain employs TRBV15 and TRBJ1-3, with a tentative D call TRBD1 (5 bases). Germline CDR1 reads LNHNV; CDR2 reads YYDKDF (reference sequence). The length of the CDR3 is 16 residues. Between the trimmed V and J ends, which lost 0 bases and 0 bases, there was a span of 9 bases. Using reference TRBV15 and TRBJ1-3 for the parts outside the CDR3, the full variable domain is DAMVIQNPRYQVTQFGKPVTLSCSQTLNHNVMYWYQQKSSQAPKLLFHYYDKDFNNEADTPDNFQSRRPNTSFCFLDIRSPGLGDTAMYLCATSRDRGLSGNTIYFGEGSWLTVV.

This sequence joins TRBV30 and TRBJ1-6; unclear D gene. This CDR3 region has 13 residues. CDR1 is GTSNPN and CDR2 is SVGIG in the germline V gene (reference sequence). V shed 1 base and J shed 7 bases, with 8 bases lying between them. The CDR3 nucleotides read TGTGCCTGGAGTGCGGGAGGGAATTCACCCCTCCACTTT. This codes for CAWSAGGNSPLHF.

The chain has TRBV18 and TRBJ2-3; D unresolved. Germline CDR1 KGHSH, CDR2 LQKENI. The CDR3 covers 12 residues. V was cut by 6 bases and J by 3 bases, with 7 bases left in between. CDR3 amino acids: CASSPNTDTQYF. The CDR3 DNA follows: TGTGCCAGCTCGCCTAATACAGATACGCAGTATTTT.

This clone was counted once. CDR3 in amino acids: CASSSDPGRAIGTEAFF. The DNA for the CDR3 is TGCGCCAGCAGCTCGGACCCAGGGAGGGCTATAGGTACTGAAGCTTTCTTT. This chain connects TRBV5-1 to TRBJ1-1; tentatively, D is TRBD1 (5 bases). The length of the CDR3 is 17 residues. CDR1 SGHRS and CDR2 YFSETQ come from the germline V gene. V lost 3 bases and J 5 bases, leaving 23 bases between the germline ends.

The V call is TRBV11-2, the J call TRBJ1-1, with D maybe TRBD1 (5 bases). The CDR3 is made up of 13 amino acids. V dropped 5 bases and J dropped 5 bases, with 12 bases sitting between them. Per germline, CDR1 SGHAT and CDR2 FQNNGV. CDR3 sequence reads: CASSIQRGTEAFF. The CDR3 nucleotides are TGTGCCAGCAGCATCCAAAGGGGTACTGAAGCTTTCTTT.

J is TRBJ1-1 and V is TRBV6-5; no definite D call. Germline V CDR1 and CDR2: MNHEY, SVGAGI. Trimming removed 3 bases at V and 1 base at J, with 6 bases between. The CDR3 contains 13 residues. CDR3 amino acids: CASSYIGNTEAFF. The CDR3 DNA reads TGTGCCAGCAGTTATATCGGGAACACTGAAGCTTTCTTT.

This sequence joins TRBV5-1 and TRBJ2-3; D is unresolved. Trimming removed 4 bases from V and 0 bases from J, with 12 bases in between. There are 15 residues in the CDR3. The germline V gene encodes CDR1 SGHRS and CDR2 YFSETQ. The CDR3 DNA follows: TGCGCCAGCAGCCCCCCAGGCCAGAGCACAGATACGCAGTATTTT. This gives the protein CASSPPGQSTDTQYF.